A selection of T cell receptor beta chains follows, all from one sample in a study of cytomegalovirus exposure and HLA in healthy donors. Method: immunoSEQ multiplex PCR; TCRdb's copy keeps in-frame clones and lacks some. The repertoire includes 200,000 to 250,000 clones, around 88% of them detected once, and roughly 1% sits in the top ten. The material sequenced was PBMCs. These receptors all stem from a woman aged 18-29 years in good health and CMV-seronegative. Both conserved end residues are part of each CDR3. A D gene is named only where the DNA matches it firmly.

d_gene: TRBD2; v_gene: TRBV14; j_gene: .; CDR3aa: CASSPQPGLADYEQYF
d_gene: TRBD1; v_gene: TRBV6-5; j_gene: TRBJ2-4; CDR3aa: CASREDRVVNIQYF
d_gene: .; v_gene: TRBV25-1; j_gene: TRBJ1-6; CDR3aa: CASSEQKRSPLHF
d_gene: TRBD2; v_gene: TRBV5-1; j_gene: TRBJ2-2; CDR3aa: CASSVAGTGELFF
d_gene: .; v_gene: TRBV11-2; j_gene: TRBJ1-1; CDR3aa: CASSPRDTEAFF
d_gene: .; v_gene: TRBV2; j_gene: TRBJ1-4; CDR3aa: CASSGRGLPNEKLFF
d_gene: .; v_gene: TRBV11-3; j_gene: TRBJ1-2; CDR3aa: CASSGGTVNYGYTF
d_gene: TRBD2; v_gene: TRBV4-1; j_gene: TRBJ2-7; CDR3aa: CASSLGLAGGLTYEQYF
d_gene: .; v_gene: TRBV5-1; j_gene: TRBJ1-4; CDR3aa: CASSARQQEKLFF
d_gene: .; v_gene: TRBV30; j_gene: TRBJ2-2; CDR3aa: CAWSPMGDFGSGELFF
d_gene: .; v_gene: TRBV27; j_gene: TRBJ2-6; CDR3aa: CASAIATLAGANVLTF
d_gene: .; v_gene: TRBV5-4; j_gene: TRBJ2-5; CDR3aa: CASSFAGGETQYF
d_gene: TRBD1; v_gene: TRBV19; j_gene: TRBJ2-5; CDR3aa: CASSMTGGYQETQYF
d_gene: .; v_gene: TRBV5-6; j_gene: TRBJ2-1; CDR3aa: CASSLVRGNEQFF